The 23 T cell receptor beta chains in this list originate from one sample, sequenced in a study of shared clonotypes between healthy human individuals. Profiling relied on immunoSEQ multiplex PCR, and the TCRdb table lists in-frame clones only, not all of them. The sample includes a few hundred thousand clones, 87% of them seen just once. The sample was memory CD8+ T cells sorted from blood. Subset described: CD45RO+ cells pooled with CCR7-negative TemRA cells. These receptors originate from a man aged 18 to 29 in good health.

The rearrangement links TRBV10-3 to TRBJ2-2, with unresolved D. Germline V gives CDR1 ENHRY, CDR2 SYGVKD. CDR3 size: 15 residues. V was cut by 11 bases and J by 4 bases, with 20 bases left in between. The CDR3 protein is CAAASHSRSTGELFF. The DNA of the CDR3 is TGTGCCGCGGCAAGCCATAGCCGTTCCACCGGGGAGCTGTTTTTT.

The chain links TRBV27 to TRBJ1-1, with 8 bases that match TRBD1. After removal of 8 bases from V and 1 base from J, the junction contained 6 bases not matched to a gene. The CDR3 runs 14 residues. Per the germline V gene, CDR1 is MNHEY and CDR2 is SMNVEV (reference sequence). The CDR3 coding sequence is TGTGCCAGCTGGCGACAGGGGCCGAACACTGAAGCTTTCTTT. As protein: CASWRQGPNTEAFF.

The CDR3 DNA follows: TGCAGGGCTAGCGGGAGTTACAATGAGCAGTTCTTC. This codes for CRASGSYNEQFF. The V call is TRBV29-1, the J call TRBJ2-1; TRBD2 matches 10 bases. The germline V gene has CDR1 SQVTM and CDR2 ANQGSEA. The CDR3 runs to 12 residues.

The chain joins TRBV4-1 to TRBJ1-2; 9 nucleotides align to TRBD1. V shed 0 bases, J shed 3 bases, and the junction held 5 bases outside the gene matches. CDR1 is MGHRA and CDR2 is YSYEKL in the germline V gene. The CDR3 is made up of 16 amino acids. This CDR3 reads CASSQDGTGHDYGYTF. DNA of the CDR3: TGCGCCAGCAGCCAAGATGGGACAGGGCACGACTATGGCTACACCTTC.

The chain carries TRBV4-1 and TRBJ1-5; D gene ambiguous. The CDR3 loop spans 14 amino acids. Germline CDR1 and CDR2: MGHRA and YSYEKL. The V end lost 3 bases, the J end lost 0 bases, and 6 bases lay between the germline ends. DNA for the CDR3: TGCGCCAGCAGCCAGGAAGATAGCAATCAGCCCCAGCATTTT. This encodes CASSQEDSNQPQHF.

The rearrangement joins TRBV5-6 to TRBJ2-7, with TRBD1 identical over 7 bases. The CDR3 runs 13 residues. Losses at the gene ends were 6 bases for V and 3 bases for J; bases not matched to a gene: 6. CDR1 SGHDT and CDR2 YYEEEE come from the germline V gene. DNA for the CDR3: TGTGCCAGCACTACGGACAGGAGCTACGAGCAGTACTTC. Its translation: CASTTDRSYEQYF.

The chain couples TRBV4-1 to TRBJ2-1; 7 bases agree with TRBD1. The CDR3 has 13 residues. Trimming cost V 8 bases and J 0 bases; bases outside gene matches: 1. From germline, CDR1 is MGHRA and CDR2 YSYEKL. CDR3 amino acids: CASRDSSYNEQFF. In DNA, the CDR3 is TGCGCCAGCCGGGACAGCTCCTACAATGAGCAGTTCTTC.

This clone has only one observation. The chain couples TRBV7-9 to TRBJ2-3; 8 bases align to TRBD2. Germline V gene lookup returns CDR1 SEHNR and CDR2 FQNEAQ (reference sequence). Trimming at V came to 7 bases and at J to 0 bases, leaving 9 bases not matched to a gene. CDR3 length: 16 amino acids. The CDR3 nucleotides are TGTGCCAGCAAAAGATTAGCGGGAACTAGCACAGATACGCAGTATTTT. It encodes CASKRLAGTSTDTQYF.

The chain links TRBV9 to TRBJ1-4; D is uncertain. CDR1 and CDR2 (germline): SGDLS, YYNGEE. Trimming left V 5 bases short and J 8 bases short, with 19 bases between. The CDR3 has 15 amino acids. CDR3 nucleotides: TGTGCCAGCAGTGTTGAAGGGTCGGTAGGGGAAAAACTGTTTTTT. This sequence encodes CASSVEGSVGEKLFF.

This chain joins TRBV11-2 and TRBJ1-6; 10 bases fit TRBD1. With V trimmed by 5 bases and J by 0 bases, 7 bases remained unmatched. In germline, CDR1 is SGHAT, CDR2 FQNNGV. CDR3 length: 18 amino acids. Written as DNA, the CDR3 is TGTGCCAGCAGCCGGGGACAGGGGCAGAGCTCCTATAATTCACCCCTCCACTTT. Amino acids: CASSRGQGQSSYNSPLHF.

This rearrangement joins TRBV6-1 to TRBJ1-5; the match to TRBD1 covers 9 bases. V dropped 2 bases and J dropped 0; count of bases not matched to a gene: 11. This CDR3 is 19 amino acids long. Looked up from germline, CDR1 is MNHNS and CDR2 is SASEGT. The CDR3 nucleotides read TGTGCCAGCAGTGAAAAGACCGGGACAGGGACCTATAGCAATCAGCCCCAGCATTTT. Its protein is CASSEKTGTGTYSNQPQHF.

The gene calls are TRBV7-9 and TRBJ2-1; D is uncertain. CDR1 SEHNR and CDR2 FQNEAQ come from the germline V gene (reference sequence). V was trimmed by 0 bases and J by 3 bases, leaving 6 bases between them. The CDR3 totals 14 residues. The CDR3 protein is CASSLAANYNEQFF. The CDR3 nucleotides are TGTGCCAGCAGCTTAGCAGCTAACTACAATGAGCAGTTCTTC.

The chain uses TRBV28 and TRBJ1-2, with D tentatively TRBD1 (5 bases). Germline V lookup: CDR1 MDHEN, CDR2 SYDVKM. V was clipped by 1 base and J by 8 bases, with 14 bases between them. The CDR3 totals 14 residues. The CDR3 spells CASSLYAGLEGYTF. The DNA of the CDR3 is TGTGCCAGCAGTTTATACGCAGGGCTTGAAGGCTACACCTTC.

The chain combines TRBV9 with TRBJ2-1, with TRBD2 matching 8 bases. CDR3 length: 15 residues. Losses at the gene ends were 5 bases for V and 10 bases for J; bases not matched to a gene: 14. The germline gives CDR1 SGDLS, CDR2 YYNGEE. CDR3: CASSPQVAGFSEQFF. CDR3 in DNA: TGTGCCAGCAGTCCCCAGGTAGCGGGGTTTTCGGAGCAGTTCTTC.

The rearrangement joins TRBV10-3 to TRBJ1-1, with D perhaps TRBD1 (5 bases). Germline loops: CDR1 ENHRY, CDR2 SYGVKD. Trimming stripped 5 bases from V and 0 bases from J, with 7 bases between. The CDR3 extends over 13 amino acids. CDR3 amino acids: CAISRQMNTEAFF. CDR3 in DNA: TGTGCCATCAGTCGACAGATGAACACTGAAGCTTTCTTT.

The chain employs TRBV10-2 and TRBJ2-7, with unresolved D. V dropped 3 bases and J dropped 2 bases, with 11 bases sitting between them. This CDR3 contains 14 residues. CDR1 and CDR2 (germline): WSHSY, SAAADI. CDR3 sequence (DNA): TGCGCCAGCAGTGACGGCTGGCAGGCCTACGAGCAGTACTTC. The encoded protein is CASSDGWQAYEQYF.

This rearrangement joins TRBV10-3 to TRBJ1-2; TRBD1 is a possible D gene (6 bases). The germline CDR1 and CDR2 sequences are ENHRY and SYGVKD. Trimming shortened V by 7 bases and J by 4 bases, and 19 bases separated the two germline ends. The CDR3 consists of 15 residues. CDR3 region: CAIKDGGRPIYGYTF. The CDR3 nucleotides read TGTGCCATCAAAGATGGGGGCCGGCCCATCTATGGCTACACCTTC.

The rearrangement joins TRBV4-1 to TRBJ2-1; 9 nucleotides align to TRBD2. The CDR3 is 14 residues long. CDR1 is MGHRA and CDR2 is YSYEKL in the germline V gene. The trim removed 1 base at V and 8 bases at J, leaving 3 bases unmatched. CDR3 region: CASSQVLAGDEQFF. CDR3 in DNA: TGCGCCAGCAGCCAAGTATTAGCGGGGGATGAGCAGTTCTTC.

V gene TRBV5-1 combines with J gene TRBJ2-3; 10 positions match TRBD2. Trimming removed 4 bases from V and 6 bases from J; junction bases left unmatched: 14. The CDR3 totals 17 residues. Germline assignment: CDR1 SGHRS and CDR2 YFSETQ. The CDR3 bases are TGCGCCAGCAGCGAAGGAACAAGGACTAGCGGTCCGGATACGCAGTATTTT. As protein: CASSEGTRTSGPDTQYF. Drawing the rest from reference TRBV5-1 and TRBJ2-3, the complete variable domain is KAGVTQTPRYLIKTRGQQVTLSCSPISGHRSVSWYQQTPGQGLQFLFEYFSETQRNKGNFPGRFSGRQFSNSRSEMNVSTLELGDSALYLCASSEGTRTSGPDTQYFGPGTRLTVL.

J is TRBJ2-1 and V is TRBV29-1; no definite D call. Germline CDR1 and CDR2: SQVTM and ANQGSEA. The V gene lost 4 bases and the J gene lost 1 base, with 14 bases spanning the gap. There are 15 residues in the CDR3. CDR3 protein: CSVVVPSRSYNEQFF. The CDR3, as DNA: TGCAGCGTTGTAGTCCCCTCCAGGTCCTACAATGAGCAGTTCTTC.

The J gene is TRBJ2-7, the V gene TRBV7-2; maybe TRBD2 (6 bases). This CDR3 is built from 15 residues. Germline CDR1 SGHTA, CDR2 FQGNSA. The V gene lost 1 base and the J gene lost 0 bases, with 10 bases spanning the gap. CDR3 coding DNA: TGTGCCAGCAGCTTAGGCGGGGCAAGCTCCTACGAGCAGTACTTC. Translated: CASSLGGASSYEQYF.

The chain combines TRBV19 with TRBJ2-7; D may match TRBD1 or TRBD2 (5 bases each). Germline V lookup: CDR1 LNHDA, CDR2 SQIVND (reference sequence). V lost 3 bases, J lost 0 bases, and 12 bases lay in between. CDR3 length: 15 amino acids. CDR3 sequence: CASSISPGSSYEQYF. For the CDR3, the DNA is TGTGCCAGTAGTATCTCACCAGGGAGCTCCTACGAGCAGTACTTC.

This chain uses TRBV28 with TRBJ1-2; D possibly corresponds to TRBD1 (6 bases). The CDR3 has 13 residues. V was shortened by 5 bases and J by 7 bases, with 14 bases between the two germline ends. CDR1 MDHEN and CDR2 SYDVKM come from the germline V gene. The CDR3 reads CASSPGWGPGYTF. CDR3 DNA sequence: TGTGCCAGCAGTCCGGGCTGGGGGCCTGGCTACACCTTC.